This is a list of T cell receptor beta chains from one sample in a study of cytomegalovirus exposure and HLA in healthy donors. Some clones are missing from TCRdb's copy, which holds only in-frame ones; the method was immunoSEQ multiplex PCR. The sample lists 90,000 to 120,000 clones, 81% occurring once. The sample taken for sequencing was PBMCs. The receptor set was obtained from a man aged 25 to 45 in good health and CMV-seronegative. CDR3s include the opening cysteine and the closing phenylalanine or tryptophan. A D gene is named only where the DNA matches it firmly. Size tells how often a clone was seen (once, few, many) or the class of an expanded clone, and some rows leave it out.

V: TRBV21-1
D: .
size: .
J: TRBJ2-3
CDR3: CASSKADTHDTDTQYF
DNA: TGTGCCAGCAGCAAAGCCGACACCCACGACACAGATACGCAGTATTTT

V: TRBV14
D: .
size: few
J: TRBJ1-1
CDR3: CASSQAGMNTEAFF
DNA: TGTGCCAGCAGCCAGGCAGGGATGAACACTGAAGCTTTCTTT

V: TRBV28
D: TRBD2
size: .
J: TRBJ2-7
CDR3: CASSLVGAGGRYVEQYF
DNA: TGTGCCAGCAGTTTAGTTGGAGCGGGGGGCCGCTACGTCGAGCAGTACTTC

V: TRBV7-9
D: .
size: .
J: TRBJ1-1
CDR3: CASSLLSLHQDRRAAEAFF
DNA: TGTGCCAGCAGCTTACTATCCTTACATCAGGATCGGAGGGCCGCTGAAGCTTTCTTT

V: TRBV28
D: TRBD2
size: .
J: TRBJ2-5
CDR3: CASSREGSHQETQYF
DNA: TGTGCCAGCAGTCGGGAGGGGTCCCACCAAGAGACCCAGTACTTC

V: TRBV7-3
D: TRBD2
size: .
J: TRBJ2-5
CDR3: CASSPTSGSGETQYF
DNA: TGTGCCAGCAGCCCGACTAGCGGGAGTGGGGAGACCCAGTACTTC

V: TRBV11-2
D: TRBD1
size: .
J: TRBJ1-1
CDR3: CASSVTGEDTEAFF
DNA: TGTGCCAGCAGCGTTACAGGGGAGGACACTGAAGCTTTCTTT

V: TRBV29-1
D: TRBD1
size: once
J: TRBJ1-3
CDR3: CSASDRGNTIYF
DNA: TGCAGCGCGTCGGACAGGGGAAACACCATATATTTT

V: TRBV10-1
D: TRBD1
size: .
J: TRBJ1-1
CDR3: CASSDRGFTEAFF
DNA: TGCGCCAGCAGTGACAGGGGGTTCACTGAAGCTTTCTTT

V: TRBV2
D: .
size: .
J: TRBJ2-7
CDR3: CASSPREFYEQYF
DNA: TGTGCCAGCAGTCCCCGGGAGTTTTACGAGCAGTACTTC

V: TRBV6-6
D: TRBD1
size: once
J: TRBJ1-2
CDR3: CASSWGQGGYTF
DNA: TGTGCCAGCAGTTGGGGACAGGGGGGCTACACCTTC

V: TRBV6-1
D: TRBD1
size: few
J: TRBJ2-1
CDR3: CASSEGQGADEQFF
DNA: TGTGCCAGCAGTGAAGGACAGGGGGCGGATGAGCAGTTCTTC

V: TRBV6-5
D: .
size: .
J: TRBJ1-2
CDR3: CASSYSSATRYGYTF
DNA: TGTGCCAGCAGTTACTCATCAGCGACTCGGTATGGCTACACCTTC

V: TRBV19
D: TRBD2
size: .
J: TRBJ2-3
CDR3: CASSMGGSDTQYF
DNA: TGTGCCAGTAGTATGGGCGGGAGTGATACGCAGTATTTT

V: TRBV7-8
D: TRBD1
size: .
J: TRBJ1-1
CDR3: CASSLALGQGYTEAFF
DNA: TGTGCCAGCAGCTTAGCGCTGGGACAGGGATACACTGAAGCTTTCTTT

V: TRBV6-1
D: TRBD1
size: .
J: TRBJ2-7
CDR3: CASTDREEQYF
DNA: TGTGCCAGCACCGACAGGGAAGAGCAGTACTTC

V: TRBV18
D: TRBD1
size: .
J: TRBJ2-1
CDR3: CASSPRTGDNEQFF
DNA: TGTGCCAGCTCACCACGGACAGGGGACAATGAGCAGTTCTTC

V: TRBV19
D: TRBD1
size: .
J: TRBJ1-4
CDR3: CATRGQLHEKLFF
DNA: TGTGCCACCAGGGGACAGCTTCATGAAAAACTGTTTTTT

V: TRBV4-1
D: .
size: .
J: TRBJ1-5
CDR3: CASSQVSVNGNQPQHF
DNA: TGCGCCAGCAGCCAAGTTTCAGTTAATGGCAATCAGCCCCAGCATTTT

V: TRBV4-1
D: TRBD1
size: .
J: TRBJ2-3
CDR3: CASSLGQGADTQYF
DNA: TGCGCCAGCAGCCTCGGACAGGGTGCAGATACGCAGTATTTT

V: TRBV7-6
D: .
size: .
J: TRBJ1-3
CDR3: CASSLATGSGNTIYF
DNA: TGTGCCAGCAGCTTAGCCACAGGGTCTGGAAACACCATATATTTT

V: TRBV5-6
D: TRBD2
size: .
J: TRBJ2-5
CDR3: CASSSGTSGGTGYF
DNA: TGTGCCAGCAGCTCCGGGACTAGCGGGGGCACGGGGTACTTC

V: TRBV6-1
D: .
size: few
J: TRBJ1-1
CDR3: CASSEIEGQWNTEAFF
DNA: TGTGCCAGCAGTGAAATTGAGGGTCAATGGAACACTGAAGCTTTCTTT

V: TRBV6-4
D: .
size: .
J: TRBJ2-3
CDR3: CASSRTGGADTQYF
DNA: TGTGCCAGCAGCCGTACTGGGGGCGCCGATACGCAGTATTTT

V: TRBV9
D: TRBD1
size: once
J: TRBJ2-7
CDR3: CASSPSTGSYEQYF
DNA: TGTGCCAGCAGCCCGTCGACAGGGTCTTACGAGCAGTACTTC

V: TRBV5-4
D: TRBD2
size: .
J: TRBJ2-7
CDR3: CASSVGTSGRSMQQYF
DNA: TGTGCCAGCAGCGTCGGGACTAGCGGGAGGTCCATGCAGCAGTACTTC

V: TRBV29-1
D: .
size: .
J: TRBJ1-1
CDR3: CSVDGNTEAFF
DNA: TGCAGCGTTGACGGGAACACTGAAGCTTTCTTT

V: TRBV28
D: TRBD2
size: .
J: TRBJ2-5
CDR3: CATGLAGVWQETQYF
DNA: TGTGCCACCGGACTAGCGGGAGTTTGGCAAGAGACCCAGTACTTC

V: TRBV29-1
D: .
size: .
J: TRBJ2-3
CDR3: CSVVTDGGSDTQYF
DNA: TGCAGCGTTGTTACGGACGGCGGGTCAGATACGCAGTATTTT

V: TRBV27
D: TRBD1
size: .
J: TRBJ1-6
CDR3: CASSAPGTGDSPLHF
DNA: TGTGCCAGCAGTGCGCCCGGGACAGGGGATTCACCCCTCCACTTT

V: TRBV6-1
D: TRBD2
size: few
J: TRBJ2-1
CDR3: CASSGYPGLAGVEFFDEQFF
DNA: TGTGCCAGCAGTGGGTACCCGGGACTAGCGGGAGTCGAGTTCTTCGATGAGCAGTTCTTC

V: TRBV6-1
D: TRBD2
size: .
J: TRBJ2-1
CDR3: CASSEIWTSGHNEQFF
DNA: TGTGCCAGCAGTGAAATATGGACTAGCGGTCACAATGAGCAGTTCTTC

V: TRBV5-1
D: .
size: .
J: TRBJ2-7
CDR3: CASSSAYSGTEQYF
DNA: TGCGCCAGCAGCTCGGCATACAGCGGCACCGAGCAGTACTTC

V: TRBV5-1
D: TRBD1
size: few
J: TRBJ2-1
CDR3: CASNYGDSVREQFF
DNA: TGCGCCAGCAACTATGGGGACAGTGTCCGTGAGCAGTTCTTC

V: TRBV30
D: TRBD1
size: once
J: TRBJ1-4
CDR3: CAWGQGEKLFF
DNA: TGTGCCTGGGGACAGGGTGAAAAACTGTTTTTT

V: TRBV27
D: TRBD1
size: .
J: TRBJ2-7
CDR3: CASSTSGQAAEQYF
DNA: TGTGCCAGCAGCACTTCGGGACAGGCGGCCGAGCAGTACTTC

V: TRBV9
D: .
size: .
J: TRBJ1-3
CDR3: CASSVTGSGNTIYF
DNA: TGTGCCAGCAGCGTAACCGGGTCGGGAAACACCATATATTTT

V: TRBV9
D: .
size: few
J: TRBJ1-4
CDR3: CASSFQEAGNEKLFF
DNA: TGTGCCAGCAGCTTTCAGGAAGCGGGTAATGAAAAACTGTTTTTT

V: TRBV29-1
D: TRBD1
size: .
J: TRBJ2-1
CDR3: CRGTVYNEQFF
DNA: TGCAGGGGGACAGTATACAATGAGCAGTTCTTC

V: TRBV4-1
D: .
size: .
J: TRBJ1-2
CDR3: CASSQTLPRTTQGGYTF
DNA: TGCGCCAGCAGCCAAACCTTGCCGAGGACAACCCAAGGGGGCTACACCTTC

V: TRBV2
D: .
size: .
J: TRBJ2-7
CDR3: CASRVGQPGYEQYF
DNA: TGTGCCAGCAGGGTCGGACAGCCAGGCTACGAGCAGTACTTC

V: TRBV20-1
D: .
size: .
J: TRBJ1-4
CDR3: CSAREEKLFF
DNA: TGCAGTGCTCGGGAGGAAAAACTGTTTTTT

V: TRBV9
D: .
size: .
J: TRBJ2-3
CDR3: CASSSRHTQYF
DNA: TGTGCCAGCAGCTCTAGACATACGCAGTATTTT

V: TRBV6-1
D: TRBD2
size: few
J: TRBJ2-3
CDR3: CASSETSGGYTDTQYF
DNA: TGTGCCAGCAGTGAGACTAGCGGGGGGTACACAGATACGCAGTATTTT

V: TRBV18
D: TRBD2
size: .
J: TRBJ2-7
CDR3: CASSAGLAGGGEQYF
DNA: TGTGCCAGCTCAGCCGGACTAGCGGGAGGGGGTGAGCAGTACTTC